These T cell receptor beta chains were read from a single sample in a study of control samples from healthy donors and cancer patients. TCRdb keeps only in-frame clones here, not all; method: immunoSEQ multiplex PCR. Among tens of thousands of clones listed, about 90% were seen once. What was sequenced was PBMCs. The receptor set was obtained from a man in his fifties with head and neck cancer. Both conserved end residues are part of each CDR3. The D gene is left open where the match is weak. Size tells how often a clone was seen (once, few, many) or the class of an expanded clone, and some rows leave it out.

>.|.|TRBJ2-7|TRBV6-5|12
CASSERHLGLYF
TGTGCCAGCAGCGAGCGGCATCTGGGCCTCTACTTC
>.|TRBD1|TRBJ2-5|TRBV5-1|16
CASSLAEQGAPKTQYF
TGCGCCAGCAGCTTGGCCGAACAGGGGGCGCCGAAGACCCAGTACTTC
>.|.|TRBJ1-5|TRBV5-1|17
CASSLDPLASRGQPQHF
TGCGCCAGCAGCTTGGACCCCCTAGCTTCGAGGGGGCAGCCCCAGCATTTT
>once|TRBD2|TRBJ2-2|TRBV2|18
CASSEHSPGLAGAGELFF
TGTGCCAGCAGTGAACATTCTCCGGGACTAGCGGGAGCCGGGGAGCTGTTTTTT
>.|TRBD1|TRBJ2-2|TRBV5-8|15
CASSLQGESTGELFF
TGTGCCAGCAGCTTGCAGGGGGAGAGCACCGGGGAGCTGTTTTTT
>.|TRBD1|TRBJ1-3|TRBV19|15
CASRAGQGSGNTIYF
TGTGCCAGTAGAGCGGGACAGGGCTCTGGAAACACCATATATTTT
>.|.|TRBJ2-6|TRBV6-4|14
CASSAISGANVLTF
TGTGCCAGCAGTGCCATCTCTGGGGCCAACGTCCTGACTTTC
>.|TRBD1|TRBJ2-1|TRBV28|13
CASRQGGYGEQFF
TGTGCCAGCCGACAGGGGGGCTATGGGGAGCAGTTCTTC
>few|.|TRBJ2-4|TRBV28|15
CASTERRLAKNIQYF
TGTGCCAGCACGGAGAGGCGACTAGCCAAAAACATTCAGTACTTC
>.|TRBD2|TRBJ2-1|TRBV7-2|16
CASSLDLAGGPNEQFF
TGTGCCAGCAGCTTAGATTTAGCGGGGGGGCCCAATGAGCAGTTCTTC
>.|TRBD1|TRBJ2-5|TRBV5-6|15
CASSLYGQGSETQYF
TGTGCCAGCAGCTTGTACGGACAGGGATCCGAGACCCAGTACTTC
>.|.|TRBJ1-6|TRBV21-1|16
CASSKFTGSYNSPLHF
TGTGCCAGCAGCAAATTCACTGGCTCCTATAATTCACCCCTCCACTTT
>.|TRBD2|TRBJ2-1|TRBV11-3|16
CASSPVTSGGGNEQFF
TGTGCCAGCAGCCCGGTGACTAGCGGGGGTGGCAATGAGCAGTTCTTC
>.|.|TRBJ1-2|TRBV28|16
CASSSAGGALNYGYTF
TGTGCCAGCAGTTCCGCCGGGGGGGCCCTTAACTATGGCTACACCTTC
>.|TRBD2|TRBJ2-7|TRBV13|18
CASSQAGVAGVGETEQYF
TGTGCCAGCAGCCAAGCGGGGGTAGCTGGAGTGGGGGAGACCGAGCAGTACTTC
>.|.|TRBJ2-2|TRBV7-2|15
CASSLPGQNTGELFF
TGTGCCAGCAGCTTACCGGGACAAAACACCGGGGAGCTGTTTTTT
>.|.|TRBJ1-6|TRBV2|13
CASSDRNNSPLHF
TGTGCCAGCAGTGACAGGAATAATTCACCCCTCCACTTT
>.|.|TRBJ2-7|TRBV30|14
CAWSLERVGLEQYF
TGTGCCTGGAGTTTAGAGAGGGTAGGGCTCGAGCAGTACTTC
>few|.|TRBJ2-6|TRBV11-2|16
CASRSLARAGANVLTF
TGTGCCAGCAGATCCCTAGCGAGGGCTGGGGCCAACGTCCTGACTTTC
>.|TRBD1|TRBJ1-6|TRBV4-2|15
CASSHRDRVDSPLHF
TGTGCCAGCAGCCACCGGGACAGGGTGGATTCACCCCTCCACTTT
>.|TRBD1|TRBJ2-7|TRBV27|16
CASSSNLRDRGPEQYF
TGTGCCAGCAGTTCCAATCTCCGGGACAGGGGGCCCGAGCAGTACTTC
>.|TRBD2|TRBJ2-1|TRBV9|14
CASSLSSGRYEQFF
TGTGCCAGCAGCCTCTCTAGCGGGAGATATGAGCAGTTCTTC
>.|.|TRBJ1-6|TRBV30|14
CAWRLGQGGSPLHF
TGTGCCTGGCGGCTCGGGCAGGGCGGATCACCCCTCCACTTT
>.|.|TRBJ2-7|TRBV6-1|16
CASSEPSGVKGYEQYF
TGTGCCAGCAGTGAACCCTCAGGGGTGAAAGGCTACGAGCAGTACTTC
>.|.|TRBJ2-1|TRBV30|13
CAWKRAAGNEQFF
TGTGCCTGGAAACGGGCCGCTGGTAACGAGCAGTTCTTC
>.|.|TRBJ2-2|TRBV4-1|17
CASSQEAGPANTGELFF
TGCGCCAGCAGCCAAGAGGCAGGGCCCGCGAACACCGGGGAGCTGTTTTTT
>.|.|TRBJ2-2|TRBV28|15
CASSSGQFGARELFF
TGTGCCAGCAGTTCTGGGCAGTTCGGGGCGAGGGAGCTGTTTTTT